This T cell receptor (beta chain) was documented in a study of blood T cell repertoires in COVID-19. Study-wide context: Italy, Spain and the United States were the sources of the convalescent and acute COVID-19 samples.

CDR1 and CDR2 from the germline V gene are SGHRS and YFSETQ. The CDR3 loop spans 14 amino acids. V lost 5 bases, J lost 2 bases, and 13 bases lay in between. Generated by immunoSEQ multiplex PCR, the TCRdb table keeps only in-frame clones and is missing some. Seen here are around 280,000 clones, 85% to 90% observed once, and the top ten hold 1% to 1.5%. This clonotype originated in a man in his 70s with acute or convalescent COVID-19. Sample: peripheral blood. The chain carries TRBV5-1 and TRBJ1-1, with a tentative D call TRBD1 (6 bases). Here the CDR3 DNA reads TGCGCCAGCAGAAGACAGGACTCAAACACTGAAGCTTTCTTT. Protein sequence: CASRRQDSNTEAFF.